These 28 T cell receptor beta chains were sequenced from one sample in a study of T-cell reconstitution after alpha-beta-depleted transplantation in children. Library preparation (for TCRbeta) was performed with unique molecular identifiers. TCRdb reprocessed the PCR reads via MiXCR and lists one record per CDR3 protein. The sample lists 530,000 or so distinct CDR3 sequences, 25% to 30% seen once, with 30% to 40% in the top ten. The sequenced sample was PBMCs, obtained before TCRalphabeta/CD19-depleted stem cell transplant. Receptors were obtained from a boy in the first two years of life with Wiskott-Aldrich syndrome, due to receive a stem cell transplant.

This sequence joins TRBV27 and TRBJ1-1; TRBD1 matches at 7 bases. Per the germline V gene, CDR1 is MNHEY and CDR2 is SMNVEV (reference sequence). V lost 5 bases, J lost 8 bases, and 5 bases stayed unmatched. This CDR3 comprises 12 residues. CDR3 coding DNA: TGTGCCAGCAGTATGGGACAGAGCGAAGCTTTCTTT. Translation: CASSMGQSEAFF.

CDR3 sequence reads: CASSVDRRTGTGELFF. CDR3 bases: TGCGCCAGCAGCGTTGACAGGCGGACGGGCACCGGGGAGCTGTTTTTT. This chain uses TRBV5-1 with TRBJ2-2; tentatively, D is TRBD1 (6 bases). The CDR3 covers 16 residues. V was shortened by 4 bases and J by 4 bases, with 17 bases between the two germline ends. Germline assignment: CDR1 SGHRS and CDR2 YFSETQ. Variable domain in full (rest from reference TRBV5-1 and TRBJ2-2): KAGVTQTPRYLIKTRGQQVTLSCSPISGHRSVSWYQQTPGQGLQFLFEYFSETQRNKGNFPGRFSGRQFSNSRSEMNVSTLELGDSALYLCASSVDRRTGTGELFFGEGSRLTVL.

This clonotype was detected a few times. The chain employs TRBV20-1 and TRBJ2-4; D tentatively reads TRBD1 or TRBD2 (5 bases each). Germline V CDR1 and CDR2: DFQATT, SNEGSKA (reference sequence). The CDR3 has 13 residues. Between the trimmed V and J ends, which lost 0 bases and 8 bases, there was a span of 11 bases. CDR3: CSARDGGEDIQYF. CDR3 DNA: TGCAGTGCTAGAGATGGGGGTGAGGACATTCAGTACTTC.

V and J are TRBV20-1 and TRBJ2-3; tentatively, D is TRBD2 (5 bases). V lost 7 bases, J lost 0 bases, and 11 bases lay in between. CDR1 and CDR2 from the germline V gene are DFQATT and SNEGSKA (reference sequence). The CDR3 consists of 13 residues. CDR3 coding DNA: TGCAGTGGTTGGCGGGTTAGCACAGATACGCAGTATTTT. It encodes CSGWRVSTDTQYF.

This clonotype has only a few counts. The genes are TRBV12-3 or TRBV12-4 and TRBJ2-1; 10 bases match TRBD1. This CDR3 spans 15 amino acids. With 2 bases clipped from V and 4 bases from J, the junction kept 2 bases outside the gene matches. CDR3 amino acids: CASSLPGQGYNEQFF. The DNA of the CDR3 is TGTGCCAGCAGTTTACCGGGACAGGGGTACAATGAGCAGTTCTTC.

This rearrangement joins TRBV10-3 to TRBJ2-3, with 15 bases identical to TRBD2. Germline V gives CDR1 ENHRY, CDR2 SYGVKD. This CDR3 contains 17 residues. Trimming cost V 5 bases and J 4 bases; bases outside gene matches: 7. The CDR3 loop reads CAISLGLAGGGADTQYF. CDR3 nucleotide sequence: TGTGCCATCAGTCTCGGACTAGCGGGAGGGGGTGCAGATACGCAGTATTTT.

The chain joins TRBV5-1 to TRBJ2-7; 8 bases map to TRBD1. Trimming at V came to 4 bases and at J to 5 bases, leaving 8 bases not matched to a gene. The length of the CDR3 is 14 residues. Germline V lookup: CDR1 SGHRS, CDR2 YFSETQ. CDR3 loop: CASSRGQGRHEQYF. In nucleotides, the CDR3 is TGCGCCAGCAGCCGAGGACAGGGTCGGCACGAGCAGTACTTC.

The CDR3 protein is CSAALQEIYGYTF. The DNA of the CDR3 is TGCAGCGCCGCCTTACAGGAAATTTATGGCTACACCTTC. This chain links TRBV29-1 with TRBJ1-2; D perhaps matches TRBD1 (5 bases). Germline values: CDR1 SQVTM, CDR2 ANQGSEA. V gave up 7 bases and J gave up 5 bases, with 17 bases separating them. The CDR3 runs 13 residues. The full variable domain, its missing parts supplied by reference TRBV29-1 and TRBJ1-2, is SAVISQKPSRDICQRGTSLTIQCQVDSQVTMMFWYRQQPGQSLTLIATANQGSEATYESGFVIDKFPISRPNLTFSTLTVSNMSPEDSSIYLCSAALQEIYGYTFGSGTRLTVV.

This clonotype was picked up a small number of times. The V call is TRBV5-4, the J call TRBJ2-3; a possible D gene is TRBD1 (5 bases). The V gene's germline CDR1 is SGHNT and CDR2 YYREEE (reference sequence). The ends were cut back, 2 bases at V and 0 bases at J, with 10 bases in the middle. This CDR3 is 15 amino acids long. CDR3 protein: CASSFRARSTDTQYF. The DNA of the CDR3 is TGTGCCAGCAGCTTCAGGGCCCGCAGCACAGATACGCAGTATTTT.

The rearrangement uses TRBV20-1 and TRBJ2-1; D might be TRBD2 (5 bases). Trimming removed 6 bases at V and 5 bases at J, with 8 bases between. This CDR3 region has 11 residues. CDR1 is DFQATT, CDR2 SNEGSKA, per germline (reference sequence). The CDR3 spells CSAGANNEQFF. CDR3 in DNA: TGCAGTGCGGGAGCCAACAATGAGCAGTTCTTC.

This clonotype was observed a few times. V usage is TRBV5-1 and J usage is TRBJ2-2, with D possibly called TRBD1 or TRBD2 (6 bases each). V was trimmed by 2 bases and J by 6 bases, leaving 17 bases between them. Germline V gives CDR1 SGHRS, CDR2 YFSETQ. The CDR3 runs to 16 residues. The CDR3 protein is CASSLQGRDLSGELFF. Here the CDR3 DNA reads TGCGCCAGCAGCTTACAGGGTCGGGACTTATCCGGGGAGCTGTTTTTT.

This clonotype was found a few times. The rearrangement uses TRBV20-1 and TRBJ2-3; 9 bases line up with TRBD2. This CDR3 is built from 14 residues. The V gene's germline CDR1 is DFQATT and CDR2 SNEGSKA (reference sequence). J was trimmed by 4 bases and V by 0 bases; bases with no gene match: 2. The DNA of the CDR3 is TGCAGTGCTAGAGAACTAGCGGGCGCAGATACGCAGTATTTT. It encodes CSARELAGADTQYF.

This clonotype was seen many times. J is TRBJ2-3 and V is TRBV28; 9 nucleotides agree with TRBD2. Germline trimming cut 6 bases from V and 1 base from J; bases unmatched to any gene: 2. Germline CDR1 reads MDHEN; CDR2 reads SYDVKM. This CDR3 has 14 residues. CDR3 sequence reads: CASRRTSGTDTQYF. The CDR3 region has the DNA TGTGCCAGCAGAAGGACTAGCGGCACAGATACGCAGTATTTT.

This chain links TRBV25-1 with TRBJ2-3, with no clear D. The CDR3 is 12 amino acids. Looked up from germline, CDR1 is MGHDK and CDR2 is SYGVNS. The ends were cut back, 1 base at V and 4 bases at J, with 3 bases in the middle. The CDR3 loop reads CASSEWSDTQYF. CDR3 DNA: TGTGCCAGCAGTGAATGGTCAGATACGCAGTATTTT. Full variable domain (outside the CDR3, taken from reference TRBV25-1 and TRBJ2-3): EADIYQTPRYLVIGTGKKITLECSQTMGHDKMYWYQQDPGMELHLIHYSYGVNSTEKGDLSSESTVSRIRTEHFPLTLESARPSHTSQYLCASSEWSDTQYFGPGTRLTVL.

The gene calls are TRBV29-1 and TRBJ1-2; TRBD1 might be the D (5 bases). CDR3 length: 13 amino acids. Germline CDR1 and CDR2: SQVTM and ANQGSEA. V was shortened by 3 bases and J by 5 bases, with 13 bases between the two germline ends. The CDR3 sequence is CSVEQGMGYGYTF. The CDR3 DNA is TGCAGCGTTGAGCAGGGTATGGGTTATGGCTACACCTTC. The entire variable domain, with the rest obtained from reference TRBV29-1 and TRBJ1-2, is as follows: SAVISQKPSRDICQRGTSLTIQCQVDSQVTMMFWYRQQPGQSLTLIATANQGSEATYESGFVIDKFPISRPNLTFSTLTVSNMSPEDSSIYLCSVEQGMGYGYTFGSGTRLTVV.

This clonotype appeared a few times. The chain links TRBV29-1 to TRBJ2-1; unclear D gene. Per germline, CDR1 SQVTM and CDR2 ANQGSEA. Trimming shortened V by 1 base and J by 2 bases, and 9 bases separated the two germline ends. The length of the CDR3 is 14 residues. CDR3 region: CSVEGAATYNEQFF. DNA of the CDR3: TGCAGCGTTGAAGGTGCGGCCACCTACAATGAGCAGTTCTTC.

This clonotype was seen only a few times. The J gene is TRBJ2-1, the V gene TRBV28; tentative D call: TRBD2 (6 bases). V lost 3 bases and J 5 bases, leaving 23 bases between the germline ends. Per germline, CDR1 MDHEN and CDR2 SYDVKM. CDR3 size: 18 residues. The CDR3 loop reads CASSFRQGGLLRNNEQFF. In DNA, the CDR3 is TGTGCCAGCAGTTTTCGGCAGGGCGGACTACTGCGGAACAATGAGCAGTTCTTC.

The J gene is TRBJ2-1, the V gene TRBV5-1; a weak D match, TRBD1 (6 bases). The CDR3 is made up of 11 amino acids. V was cut by 7 bases and J by 9 bases, with 11 bases left in between. Germline lookup yields CDR1 SGHRS and CDR2 YFSETQ. In DNA, the CDR3 is TGCGCCAGCGCCGTAGGGGGTGAGCAGTTCTTC. Encoded protein: CASAVGGEQFF.

This clonotype was observed a few times. This chain joins TRBV5-5 and TRBJ1-4, with unresolved D. V lost 4 bases and J 8 bases, leaving 15 bases between the germline ends. Germline CDR1 and CDR2: SGHKS and YYEKEE (reference sequence). The CDR3 has 14 residues. The CDR3 bases are TGTGCCAGCAGCAAACATAGTCTGCCGGAAAAACTGTTTTTT. Amino acids: CASSKHSLPEKLFF.

This clonotype was counted only a few times. V is TRBV5-5 and J is TRBJ2-1, with 7 bases aligning to TRBD1. CDR1 SGHKS and CDR2 YYEKEE come from the germline V gene (reference sequence). The CDR3 is 14 residues long. Germline trimming cut 4 bases from V and 4 bases from J; bases unmatched to any gene: 5. CDR3 nucleotide sequence: TGTGCCAGCAGCCACCGACAGGGATACAATGAGCAGTTCTTC. Encoded protein: CASSHRQGYNEQFF.

The V and J genes are TRBV20-1 and TRBJ2-7, with 8 bases fitting TRBD2. The V gene's germline CDR1 is DFQATT and CDR2 SNEGSKA (reference sequence). The V gene end was trimmed by 6 bases and the J gene end by 2 bases; junction bases not matched to a gene: 12. This CDR3 region has 15 residues. CDR3 DNA: TGCAGTGCCGTACCCGGGAGGGCCTTGGCCTACGAGCAGTACTTC. Translating it yields CSAVPGRALAYEQYF.

The rearrangement links TRBV20-1 to TRBJ1-1; 9 nucleotides align to TRBD1. This CDR3 is built from 15 residues. Germline V gene data show CDR1 as DFQATT and CDR2 as SNEGSKA (reference sequence). The trim removed 3 bases at V and 0 bases at J, leaving 5 bases unmatched. For the CDR3, the DNA is TGCAGTGCTAGGGGAGGGACAGGGTTGAACACTGAAGCTTTCTTT. Encoded protein: CSARGGTGLNTEAFF.

This clonotype has just a few counts. The chain is built from TRBV5-6 and TRBJ2-5; D is perhaps TRBD1 (6 bases). This CDR3 comprises 16 residues. Germline V gives CDR1 SGHDT, CDR2 YYEEEE. Deletions cut 3 bases from V and 1 base from J, with 16 bases between. The chain's CDR3 is CASSSKSRQVQETQYF. The CDR3 bases are TGTGCCAGCAGCTCCAAAAGTAGACAGGTCCAAGAGACCCAGTACTTC.

The chain recombines TRBV14 with TRBJ1-1; D possibly corresponds to TRBD1 (5 bases). Germline V CDR1 and CDR2: SGHDN, FVKESK. V was pared by 3 bases and J by 9 bases, with 11 bases between. The CDR3 is made up of 12 amino acids. CDR3 coding DNA: TGTGCCAGCAGCCAGGGCGGGGCCCAAGCTTTCTTT. It translates to CASSQGGAQAFF. The full variable domain, its missing parts supplied by reference TRBV14 and TRBJ1-1, is EAGVTQFPSHSVIEKGQTVTLRCDPISGHDNLYWYRRVMGKEIKFLLHFVKESKQDESGMPNNRFLAERTGGTYSTLKVQPAELEDSGVYFCASSQGGAQAFFGQGTRLTVV.

This chain links TRBV6-1 with TRBJ2-7, with TRBD2 matching 8 bases. V shed 3 bases, J shed 2 bases, and the junction held 0 bases outside the gene matches. The CDR3 covers 13 residues. Germline CDR1 reads MNHNS; CDR2 reads SASEGT. As DNA, the CDR3 is TGTGCCAGCAGTGACGGGAGGGCCTACGAGCAGTACTTC. Protein sequence: CASSDGRAYEQYF.

The rearrangement uses TRBV3-1 and TRBJ1-5; TRBD1 might be the D (6 bases). With 2 bases removed from V and 1 base from J, the gap between germline ends came to 9 bases. CDR3 length: 15 residues. Germline V gene sequence: CDR1 LGHDT, CDR2 YNNKEL (reference sequence). The CDR3 nucleotides are TGTGCCAGCAGCCAAACGACAGGAAGCAATCAGCCCCAGCATTTT. Translated, it gives CASSQTTGSNQPQHF.

This clonotype was observed a few times. The chain recombines TRBV11-1 with TRBJ2-2; 11 bases match TRBD2. J gave up 4 bases and V 5 bases, and 12 bases lay outside the gene matches. The CDR3 is 18 amino acids. CDR1 is SGHAT, CDR2 FQDESV, per germline (reference sequence). The CDR3 DNA sequence: TGTGCCAGCAGCGACACTAGCGGGGGAACCCGAGGCACCGGGGAGCTGTTTTTT. It translates to CASSDTSGGTRGTGELFF.

This clonotype was detected many times. The genes are TRBV12-3 or TRBV12-4 and TRBJ1-5; 7 positions agree with TRBD1. Unmatched junction bases numbered 4, after V lost 7 bases and J lost 4 bases. The CDR3 covers 13 residues. The CDR3 loop reads CASTWDRNQPQHF. In DNA form, the CDR3 reads TGTGCCAGCACCTGGGACAGAAATCAGCCCCAGCATTTT.